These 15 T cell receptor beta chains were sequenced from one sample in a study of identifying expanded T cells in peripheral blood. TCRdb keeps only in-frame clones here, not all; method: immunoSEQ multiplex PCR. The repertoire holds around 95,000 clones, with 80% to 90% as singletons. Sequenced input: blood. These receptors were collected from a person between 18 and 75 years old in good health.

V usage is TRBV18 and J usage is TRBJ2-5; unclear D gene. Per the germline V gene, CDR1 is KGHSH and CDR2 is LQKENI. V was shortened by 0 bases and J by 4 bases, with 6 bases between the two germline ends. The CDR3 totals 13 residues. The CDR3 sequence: CASSPPSGETQYF. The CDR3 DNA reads TGTGCCAGCTCACCACCGTCGGGAGAGACCCAGTACTTC.

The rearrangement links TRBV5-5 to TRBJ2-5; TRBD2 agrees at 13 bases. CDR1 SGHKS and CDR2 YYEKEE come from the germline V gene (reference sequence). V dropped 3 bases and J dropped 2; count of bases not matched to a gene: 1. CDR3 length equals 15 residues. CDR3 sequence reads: CASSSGLAGQETQYF. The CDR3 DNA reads TGTGCCAGCAGCTCGGGACTAGCGGGACAAGAGACCCAGTACTTC. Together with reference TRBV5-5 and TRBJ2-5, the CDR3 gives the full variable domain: DAGVTQSPTHLIKTRGQQVTLRCSPISGHKSVSWYQQVLGQGPQFIFQYYEKEERGRGNFPDRFSARQFPNYSSELNVNALLLGDSALYLCASSSGLAGQETQYFGPGTRLLVL.

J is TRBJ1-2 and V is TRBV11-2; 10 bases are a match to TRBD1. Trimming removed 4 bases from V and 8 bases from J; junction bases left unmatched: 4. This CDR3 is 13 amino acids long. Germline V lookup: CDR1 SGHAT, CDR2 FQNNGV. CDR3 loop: CASSSDRGPGYTF. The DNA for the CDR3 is TGTGCCAGCAGCTCTGACAGGGGGCCAGGCTACACCTTC.

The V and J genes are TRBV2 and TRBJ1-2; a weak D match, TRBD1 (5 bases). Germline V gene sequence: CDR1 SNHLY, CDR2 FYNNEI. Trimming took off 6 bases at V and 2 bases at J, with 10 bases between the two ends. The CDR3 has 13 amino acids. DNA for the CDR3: TGTGCCAGCAGGACCGACAGAAACTATGGCTACACCTTC. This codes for CASRTDRNYGYTF.

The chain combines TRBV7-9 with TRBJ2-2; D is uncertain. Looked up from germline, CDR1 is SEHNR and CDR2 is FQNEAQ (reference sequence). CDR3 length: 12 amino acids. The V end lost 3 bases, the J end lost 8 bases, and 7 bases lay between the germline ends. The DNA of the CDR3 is TGTGCCAGCAGCTTCGGGCCTGGGGAGCTGTTTTTT. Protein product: CASSFGPGELFF.

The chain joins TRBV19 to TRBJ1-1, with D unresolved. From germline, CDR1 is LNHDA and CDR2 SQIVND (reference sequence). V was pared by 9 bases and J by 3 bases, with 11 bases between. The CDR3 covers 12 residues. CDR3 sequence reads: CASGEGYTEAFF. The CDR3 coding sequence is TGTGCCAGCGGGGAGGGTTACACTGAAGCTTTCTTT.

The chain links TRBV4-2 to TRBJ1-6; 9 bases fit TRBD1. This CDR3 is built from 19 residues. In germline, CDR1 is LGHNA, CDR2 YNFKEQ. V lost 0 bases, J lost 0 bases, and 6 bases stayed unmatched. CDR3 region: CASSQDIGTGSSYNSPLHF. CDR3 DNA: TGTGCCAGCAGCCAAGACATCGGGACAGGGAGCTCCTATAATTCACCCCTCCACTTT.

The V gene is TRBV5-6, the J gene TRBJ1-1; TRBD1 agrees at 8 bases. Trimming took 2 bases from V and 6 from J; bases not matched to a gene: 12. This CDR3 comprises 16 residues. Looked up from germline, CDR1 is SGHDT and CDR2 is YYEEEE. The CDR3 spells CASSLAPDREDSEAFF. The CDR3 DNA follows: TGTGCCAGCAGCTTAGCTCCGGACAGGGAGGATTCTGAAGCTTTCTTT.

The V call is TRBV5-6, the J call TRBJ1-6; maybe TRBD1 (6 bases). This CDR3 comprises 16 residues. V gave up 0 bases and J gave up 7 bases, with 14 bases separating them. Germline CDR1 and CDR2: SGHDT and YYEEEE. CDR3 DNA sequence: TGTGCCAGCAGCTTGGGGTCAGGGCAGGGGAATTCACCCCTCCACTTT. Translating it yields CASSLGSGQGNSPLHF. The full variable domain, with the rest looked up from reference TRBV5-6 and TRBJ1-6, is DAGVTQSPTHLIKTRGQQVTLRCSPKSGHDTVSWYQQALGQGPQFIFQYYEEEERQRGNFPDRFSGHQFPNYSSELNVNALLLGDSALYLCASSLGSGQGNSPLHFGNGTRLTVT.

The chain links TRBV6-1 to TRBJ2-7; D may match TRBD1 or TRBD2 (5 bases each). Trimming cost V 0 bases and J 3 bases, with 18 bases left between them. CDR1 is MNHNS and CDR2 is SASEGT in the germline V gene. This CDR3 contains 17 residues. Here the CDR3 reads CASSEAPYGTASYEQYF. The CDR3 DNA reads TGTGCCAGCAGTGAAGCGCCCTACGGGACGGCTAGCTACGAGCAGTACTTC.

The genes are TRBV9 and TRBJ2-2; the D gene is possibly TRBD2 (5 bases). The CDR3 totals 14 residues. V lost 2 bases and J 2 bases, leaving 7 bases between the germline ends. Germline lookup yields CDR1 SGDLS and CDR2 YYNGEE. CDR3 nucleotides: TGTGCCAGCAGCGTCGAGGGAAACACCGGGGAGCTGTTTTTT. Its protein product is CASSVEGNTGELFF.

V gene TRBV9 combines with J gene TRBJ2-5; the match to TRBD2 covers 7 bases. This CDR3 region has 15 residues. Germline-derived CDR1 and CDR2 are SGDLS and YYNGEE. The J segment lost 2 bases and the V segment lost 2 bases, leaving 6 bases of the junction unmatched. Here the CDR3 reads CASSVGGLIQETQYF. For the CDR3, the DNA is TGTGCCAGCAGCGTGGGGGGACTAATACAAGAGACCCAGTACTTC.

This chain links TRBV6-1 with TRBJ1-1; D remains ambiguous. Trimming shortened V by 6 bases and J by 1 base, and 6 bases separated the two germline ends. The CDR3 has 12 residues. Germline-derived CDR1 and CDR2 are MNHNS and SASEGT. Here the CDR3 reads CASRRTNTEAFF. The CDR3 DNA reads TGTGCCAGCAGACGGACGAACACTGAAGCTTTCTTT.

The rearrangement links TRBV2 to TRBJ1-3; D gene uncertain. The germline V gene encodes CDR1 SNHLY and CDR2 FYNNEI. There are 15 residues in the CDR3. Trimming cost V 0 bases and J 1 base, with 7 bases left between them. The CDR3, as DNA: TGTGCCAGCAGTGAAGCGCATGGTTCTGGAAACACCATATATTTT. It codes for CASSEAHGSGNTIYF.

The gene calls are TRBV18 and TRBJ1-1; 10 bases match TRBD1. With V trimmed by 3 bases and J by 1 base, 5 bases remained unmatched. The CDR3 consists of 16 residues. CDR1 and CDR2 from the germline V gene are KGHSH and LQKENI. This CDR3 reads CASSPTRTGGNTEAFF. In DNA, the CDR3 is TGTGCCAGCTCACCGACGCGGACAGGGGGGAACACTGAAGCTTTCTTT. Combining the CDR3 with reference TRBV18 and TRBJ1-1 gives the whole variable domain NAGVMQNPRHLVRRRGQEARLRCSPMKGHSHVYWYRQLPEEGLKFMVYLQKENIIDESGMPKERFSAEFPKEGPSILRIQQVVRGDSAAYFCASSPTRTGGNTEAFFGQGTRLTVV.